What follows is one TCR beta chain and its context. Its antigen is currently unknown. Distinct nucleotide sequences in the sample also encode this CDR3. The data originate from a study of shared clonotypes between healthy human individuals. Background on the study: Each donor contributed plates that comprised three CD4 naive, three CD4 memory, two CD8 naive and one CD8 memory. Study conclusions and caveats: Read depth was anticipated to influence clonotype sharing among donors. Only a few donors were included, so the genetic and exposure-history diversity represented was limited.

At the deep level, the assay was run. Produced via immunoSEQ multiplex PCR; TCRdb's table is partial and in-frame only. There are over 1.5 million clones in the sample; 98% occur only once, and around 0.45% lies in the top ten. Sequenced sample: naive CD4+ T cells sorted from blood. Specified subset: CD45RA+ positively selected. The receptor's source is a man aged 30-40 years in good health.

The CDR3 DNA is TGTGCCAGCAGTCCAGGGACAGGAGCCTACGAGCAGTACTTC. Its protein is CASSPGTGAYEQYF. The chain uses TRBV28 and TRBJ2-7; TRBD1 agrees at 8 bases. V dropped 5 bases and J dropped 2; count of bases not matched to a gene: 5. Germline V gives CDR1 MDHEN, CDR2 SYDVKM. This CDR3 contains 14 residues. The full variable domain, with the rest looked up from reference TRBV28 and TRBJ2-7, is DVKVTQSSRYLVKRTGEKVFLECVQDMDHENMFWYRQDPGLGLRLIYFSYDVKMKEKGDIPEGYSVSREKKERFSLILESASTNQTSMYLCASSPGTGAYEQYFGPGTRLTVT.